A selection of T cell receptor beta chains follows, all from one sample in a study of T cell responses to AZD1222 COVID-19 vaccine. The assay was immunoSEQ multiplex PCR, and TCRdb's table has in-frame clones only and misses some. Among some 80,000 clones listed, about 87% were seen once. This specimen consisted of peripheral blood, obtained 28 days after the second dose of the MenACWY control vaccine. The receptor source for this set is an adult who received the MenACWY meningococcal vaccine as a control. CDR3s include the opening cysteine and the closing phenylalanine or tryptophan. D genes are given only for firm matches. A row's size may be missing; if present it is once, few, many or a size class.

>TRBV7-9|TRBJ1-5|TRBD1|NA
TGTGCCAGCAGCACCGGGACAGGGGCACATCAGCCCCAGCATTTT
CASSTGTGAHQPQHF
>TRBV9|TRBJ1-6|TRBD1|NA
TGTGCCAGCAGCGTCCAGGGGGAACCGGATTCACCCCTCCACTTT
CASSVQGEPDSPLHF
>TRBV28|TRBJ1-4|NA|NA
TGTGCCAGCAGTACAAACAGTTTAACTAATGAAAAACTGTTTTTT
CASSTNSLTNEKLFF
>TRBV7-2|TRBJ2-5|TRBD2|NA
TGTGCCAGCAGCCGGACTAGCGGGGGGAACCAAGAGACCCAGTACTTC
CASSRTSGGNQETQYF
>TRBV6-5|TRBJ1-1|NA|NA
TGTGCCAGCAGTTCCTTAAATCAGGGGTTCGGTGCTTTCTTT
CASSSLNQGFGAFF
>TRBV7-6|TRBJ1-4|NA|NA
TGTGCCAGCAGTAAAGGGTGGTTAACTAATGAAAAACTGTTTTTT
CASSKGWLTNEKLFF
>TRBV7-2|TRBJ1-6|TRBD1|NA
TGTGCCAGCAGCTTTAGGGACAGGGGGTCACCCCTCCACTTT
CASSFRDRGSPLHF
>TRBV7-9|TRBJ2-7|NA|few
TGTGCCAGCAGCTTAGGGGTCACTCCCGAGCAGTACTTC
CASSLGVTPEQYF
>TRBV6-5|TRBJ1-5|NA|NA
TGTGCCAGCACCGAAAGGAGCAATCAGCCCCAGCATTTT
CASTERSNQPQHF
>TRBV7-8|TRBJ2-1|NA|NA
TGTGCCAGCAGCTTAGGAGCTTACAATGAGCAGTTCTTC
CASSLGAYNEQFF
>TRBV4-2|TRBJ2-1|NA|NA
TGTGCCAGCAGCCAAGAGGGTGGGGGGTTCTATGAGCAGTTCTTC
CASSQEGGGFYEQFF
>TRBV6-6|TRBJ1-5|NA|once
TGTGCCAGCAGTCCCGGTCCGGGGTCCGGAGCAAATAGCAATCAGCCCCAGCATTTT
CASSPGPGSGANSNQPQHF
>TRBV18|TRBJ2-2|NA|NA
TGTGCCAGCTCACCAAGCGTCAACACCGGGGAGCTGTTTTTT
CASSPSVNTGELFF
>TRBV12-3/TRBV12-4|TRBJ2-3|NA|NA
TGTGCCAGCATTCCCAACGTCGAAGATACGCAGTATTTT
CASIPNVEDTQYF
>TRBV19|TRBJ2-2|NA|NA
TGTGCCAGTAGTCCACAGGGTCCCGGCACCGGGGAGCTGTTTTTT
CASSPQGPGTGELFF
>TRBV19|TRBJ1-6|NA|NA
TGTGCCAGTATGGTCGGGACCAAACAATTCCCGGATCCCTATAATTCACCCCTCCACTTT
CASMVGTKQFPDPYNSPLHF
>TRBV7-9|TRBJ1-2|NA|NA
TGTGCCAGCAGCTTAGCGTTGGATGGGTGGGGCTACACCTTC
CASSLALDGWGYTF
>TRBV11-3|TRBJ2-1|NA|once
TGTGCCAGCAGCTTAGGAGTATACAATGAGCAGTTCTTC
CASSLGVYNEQFF
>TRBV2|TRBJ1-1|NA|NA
TGTGCCAGCAGTCAGGGCCTGAACACTGAAGCTTTCTTT
CASSQGLNTEAFF
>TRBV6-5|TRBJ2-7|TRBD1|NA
TGTGCCAGCAGTCGACAGGGGGCTGGATCCTACGAGCAGTACTTC
CASSRQGAGSYEQYF
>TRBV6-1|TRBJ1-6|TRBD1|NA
TGTGCCAGCAGTGAAAATCTAGGGAGGATCGACAGGGGGACCCTCCACTTT
CASSENLGRIDRGTLHF
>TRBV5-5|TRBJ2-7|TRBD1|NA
TGTGCCAGCAGCTTTGGGGACAGGGGTGGCTACGAGCAGTACTTC
CASSFGDRGGYEQYF
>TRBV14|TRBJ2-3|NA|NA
TGTGCCAGCAGCCAACTTTCCGGAACTCAGATTACCCGTACGCAGTATTTT
CASSQLSGTQITRTQYF
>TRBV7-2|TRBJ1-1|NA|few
TGTGCCAGCAGCCTGGGGCAGCAGTGGGCTGAAGCTTTCTTT
CASSLGQQWAEAFF
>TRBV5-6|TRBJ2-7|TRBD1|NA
TGTGCCAGCAGCTTCGACAGGGCGGTCTACGAGCAGTACTTC
CASSFDRAVYEQYF
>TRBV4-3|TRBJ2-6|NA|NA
TGCGCCAGCAGCTTCAACGTCAGGGCAACCTCTGGGGCCAACGTCCTGACTTTC
CASSFNVRATSGANVLTF